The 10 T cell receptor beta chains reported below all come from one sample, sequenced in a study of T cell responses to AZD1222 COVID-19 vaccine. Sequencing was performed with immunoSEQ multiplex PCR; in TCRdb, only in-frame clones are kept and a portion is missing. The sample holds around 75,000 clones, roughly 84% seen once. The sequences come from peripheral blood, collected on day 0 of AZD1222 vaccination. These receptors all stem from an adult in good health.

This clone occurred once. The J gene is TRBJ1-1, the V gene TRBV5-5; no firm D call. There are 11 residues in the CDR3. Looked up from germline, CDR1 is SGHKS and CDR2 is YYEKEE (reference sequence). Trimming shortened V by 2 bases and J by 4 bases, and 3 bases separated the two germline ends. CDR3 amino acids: CASSFGTEAFF. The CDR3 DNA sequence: TGTGCCAGCAGCTTCGGCACTGAAGCTTTCTTT.

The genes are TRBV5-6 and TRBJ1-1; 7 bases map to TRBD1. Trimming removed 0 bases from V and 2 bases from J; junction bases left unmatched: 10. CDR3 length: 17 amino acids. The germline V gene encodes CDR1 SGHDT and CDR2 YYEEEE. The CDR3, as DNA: TGTGCCAGCAGCTTGGATTTGGGGACAGTCCCTAACACTGAAGCTTTCTTT. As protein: CASSLDLGTVPNTEAFF. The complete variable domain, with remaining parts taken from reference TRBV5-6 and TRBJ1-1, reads DAGVTQSPTHLIKTRGQQVTLRCSPKSGHDTVSWYQQALGQGPQFIFQYYEEEERQRGNFPDRFSGHQFPNYSSELNVNALLLGDSALYLCASSLDLGTVPNTEAFFGQGTRLTVV.

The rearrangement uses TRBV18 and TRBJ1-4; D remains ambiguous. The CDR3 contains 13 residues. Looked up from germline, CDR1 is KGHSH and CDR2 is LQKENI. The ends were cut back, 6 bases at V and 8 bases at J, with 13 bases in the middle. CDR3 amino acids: CASSPGLGEKLFF. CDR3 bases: TGTGCCAGCTCCCCCGGGTTAGGGGAAAAACTGTTTTTT. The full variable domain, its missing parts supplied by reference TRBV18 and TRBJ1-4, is NAGVMQNPRHLVRRRGQEARLRCSPMKGHSHVYWYRQLPEEGLKFMVYLQKENIIDESGMPKERFSAEFPKEGPSILRIQQVVRGDSAAYFCASSPGLGEKLFFGSGTQLSVL.

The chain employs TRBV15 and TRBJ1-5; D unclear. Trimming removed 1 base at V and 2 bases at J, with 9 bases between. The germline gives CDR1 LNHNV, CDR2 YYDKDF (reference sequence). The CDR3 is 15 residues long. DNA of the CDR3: TGTGCCACCAGCAGAGGCCCCGTGGGCAATCAGCCCCAGCATTTT. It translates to CATSRGPVGNQPQHF.

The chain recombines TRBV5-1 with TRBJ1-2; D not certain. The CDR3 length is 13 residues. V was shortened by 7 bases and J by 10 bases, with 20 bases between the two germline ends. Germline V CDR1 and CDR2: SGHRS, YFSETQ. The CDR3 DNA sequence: TGCGCCAGCGCCCCCGGGCCCAAAGTGGACTACACCTTC. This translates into CASAPGPKVDYTF. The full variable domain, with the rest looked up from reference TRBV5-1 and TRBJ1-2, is KAGVTQTPRYLIKTRGQQVTLSCSPISGHRSVSWYQQTPGQGLQFLFEYFSETQRNKGNFPGRFSGRQFSNSRSEMNVSTLELGDSALYLCASAPGPKVDYTFGSGTRLTVV.

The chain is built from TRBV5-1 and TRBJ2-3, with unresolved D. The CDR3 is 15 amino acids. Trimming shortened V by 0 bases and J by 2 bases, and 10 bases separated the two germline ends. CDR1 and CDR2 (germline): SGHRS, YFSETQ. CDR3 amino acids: CASSLVAGTTDTQYF. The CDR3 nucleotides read TGCGCCAGCAGCTTGGTCGCAGGAACCACAGATACGCAGTATTTT.

The CDR3 loop is CASSPALSGGPNTGELFF. The CDR3 DNA follows: TGTGCCAGCTCACCCGCGCTGAGCGGGGGGCCTAACACCGGGGAGCTGTTTTTT. The chain recombines TRBV18 with TRBJ2-2, with 9 bases fitting TRBD2. This CDR3 contains 18 residues. V shed 3 bases and J 2 bases; nucleotides not matched to a gene: 10. CDR1 is KGHSH and CDR2 is LQKENI in the germline V gene.

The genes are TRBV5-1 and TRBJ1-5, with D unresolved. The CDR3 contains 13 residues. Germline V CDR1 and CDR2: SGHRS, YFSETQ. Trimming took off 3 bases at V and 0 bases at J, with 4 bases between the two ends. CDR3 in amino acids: CASSSYSNQPQHF. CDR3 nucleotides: TGCGCCAGCAGCTCCTATAGCAATCAGCCCCAGCATTTT. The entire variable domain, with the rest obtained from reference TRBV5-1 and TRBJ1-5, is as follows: KAGVTQTPRYLIKTRGQQVTLSCSPISGHRSVSWYQQTPGQGLQFLFEYFSETQRNKGNFPGRFSGRQFSNSRSEMNVSTLELGDSALYLCASSSYSNQPQHFGDGTRLSIL.

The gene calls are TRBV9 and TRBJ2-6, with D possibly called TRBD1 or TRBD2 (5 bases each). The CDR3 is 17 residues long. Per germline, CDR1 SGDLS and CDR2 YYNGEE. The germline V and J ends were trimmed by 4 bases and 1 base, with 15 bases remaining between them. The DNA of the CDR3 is TGTGCCAGCAGCCCCGGGGCTTACGGGTCTGGGGCCAACGTCCTGACTTTC. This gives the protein CASSPGAYGSGANVLTF.

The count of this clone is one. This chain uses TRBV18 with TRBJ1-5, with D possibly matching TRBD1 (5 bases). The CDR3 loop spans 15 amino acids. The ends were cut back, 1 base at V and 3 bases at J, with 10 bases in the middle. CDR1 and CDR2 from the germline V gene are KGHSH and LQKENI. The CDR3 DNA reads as TGTGCCAGCTCACCACAGGGGAGGAACAATCAGCCCCAGCATTTT. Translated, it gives CASSPQGRNNQPQHF.